This TCR beta chain was sequenced in a study of blood T cell repertoires in COVID-19. Study information: Spain, Italy and the United States supplied samples that represented acute and convalescent COVID-19. Sample material is recorded as cDNA or gDNA derived from T cells, B-cell-depleted T cells, or PBMCs.

The CDR3 runs 15 residues. The ends lost 3 bases at V and 6 bases at J; junction bases unmatched: 6. Germline V gives CDR1 LNHNV, CDR2 YYDKDF (reference sequence). In the authors' methods: Estimation of nucleated cell counts relied on the amplification of reference gene primers. TCRdb's table, derived via immunoSEQ multiplex PCR, lists solely in-frame clones and lacks some. The DNA gave D and trimming, while V, J and clone size come from that table. The table records 100,000 to 120,000 clones, approximately 84% of them present only once. The source is a man in his forties or fifties with acute or convalescent COVID-19. The sequencing sample was made of peripheral blood. This sequence joins TRBV15 and TRBJ2-2; 8 bases align to TRBD1. The CDR3 is CATSRDPGGSGELFF. The CDR3 nucleotides read TGTGCCACCAGCAGGGACCCAGGGGGCTCCGGGGAGCTGTTTTTT.